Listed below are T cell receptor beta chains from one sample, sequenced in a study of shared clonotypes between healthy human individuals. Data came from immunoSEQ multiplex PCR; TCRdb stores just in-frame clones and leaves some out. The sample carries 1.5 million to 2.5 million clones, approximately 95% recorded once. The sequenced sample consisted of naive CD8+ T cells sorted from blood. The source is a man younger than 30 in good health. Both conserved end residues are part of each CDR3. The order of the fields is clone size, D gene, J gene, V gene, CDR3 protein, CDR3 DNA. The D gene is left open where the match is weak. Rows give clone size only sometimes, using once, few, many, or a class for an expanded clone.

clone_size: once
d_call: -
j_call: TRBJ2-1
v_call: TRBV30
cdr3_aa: CAWSVIAPNEQFF
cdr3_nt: TGTGCCTGGAGTGTAATAGCTCCGAATGAGCAGTTCTTC

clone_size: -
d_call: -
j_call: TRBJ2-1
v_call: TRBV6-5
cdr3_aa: CASSPSVYNEQFF
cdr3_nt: TGTGCCAGCAGTCCTAGCGTATACAATGAGCAGTTCTTC

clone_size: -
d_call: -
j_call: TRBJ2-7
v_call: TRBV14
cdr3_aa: CASSQFGEYEQYF
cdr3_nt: TGTGCCAGCAGCCAATTCGGGGAGTACGAGCAGTACTTC

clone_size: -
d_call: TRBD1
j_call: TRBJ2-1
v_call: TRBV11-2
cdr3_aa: CASSSDRVAYNEQFF
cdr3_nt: TGTGCCAGCAGCTCAGACAGGGTTGCATACAATGAGCAGTTCTTC

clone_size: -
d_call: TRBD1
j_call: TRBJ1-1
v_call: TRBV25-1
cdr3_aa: CATADSGTENTEAFF
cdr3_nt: TGTGCCACCGCGGATTCTGGGACAGAAAACACTGAAGCTTTCTTT

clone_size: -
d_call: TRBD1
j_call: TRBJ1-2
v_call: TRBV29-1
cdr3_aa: CSVLDRDYGYTF
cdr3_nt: TGCAGCGTGCTGGACAGGGACTATGGCTACACCTTC

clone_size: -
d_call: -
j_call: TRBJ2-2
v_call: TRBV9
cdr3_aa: CASSAGAFGGGELFF
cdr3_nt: TGTGCCAGCAGCGCCGGGGCCTTTGGTGGCGGGGAGCTGTTTTTT

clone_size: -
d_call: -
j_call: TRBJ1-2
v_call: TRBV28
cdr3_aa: CASSLTQRDYGYTF
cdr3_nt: TGTGCCAGCAGTTTAACGCAGCGGGACTATGGCTACACCTTC

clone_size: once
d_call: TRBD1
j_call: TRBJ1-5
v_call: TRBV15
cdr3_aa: CATSSQGDWQPQHF
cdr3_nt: TGTGCCACCAGTAGCCAGGGGGACTGGCAGCCCCAGCATTTT

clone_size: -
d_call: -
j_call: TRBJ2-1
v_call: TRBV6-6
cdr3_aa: CASSIGWGGSNEQFF
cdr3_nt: TGTGCCAGCAGTATAGGGTGGGGGGGCTCCAATGAGCAGTTCTTC

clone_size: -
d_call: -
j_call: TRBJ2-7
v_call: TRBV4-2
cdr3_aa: CASSQEMSAYEQYF
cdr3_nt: TGTGCCAGCAGCCAAGAGATGTCCGCTTACGAGCAGTACTTC

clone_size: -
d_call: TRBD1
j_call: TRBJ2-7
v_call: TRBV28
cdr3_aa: CASSFPRDRGFGEQYF
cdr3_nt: TGTGCCAGCAGCTTTCCCCGGGACAGGGGCTTCGGGGAGCAGTACTTC

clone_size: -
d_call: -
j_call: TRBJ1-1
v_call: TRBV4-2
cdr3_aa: CASSQDFWDEGTNTEAFF
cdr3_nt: TGTGCCAGCAGCCAAGATTTTTGGGACGAGGGAACGAACACTGAAGCTTTCTTT

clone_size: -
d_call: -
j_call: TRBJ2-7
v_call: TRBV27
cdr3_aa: CASSLYPDSYEQYF
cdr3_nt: TGTGCCAGCAGTTTATACCCAGACTCCTACGAGCAGTACTTC